Shown below are 30 T cell receptor beta chains from a single sample sequenced in a study of regulatory T cells in long-lasting Graves disease. To make TCR beta libraries, researchers used iRepertoire HTBI primers and Arm-PCR of CDR3 regions. TCRdb redid the calling of the multiplex PCR reads with MiXCR, one entry per CDR3 protein. The repertoire includes 400,000 to 500,000 distinct CDR3 sequences, 11% to 15% of them detected once, and about 15% sits in the top ten. Time point: newly diagnosed GD, antithyroid drugs for less than 3 months. Extracted PBMC RNA gave rise to the TCR library. These same data were also listed under a study on T cells in Graves' hyperthyroidism and ophthalmopathy.

The specimen comprised peripheral blood mononuclear cells (PBMCs), sampled at new diagnosis, from a patient treated with antithyroid drugs. The receptors derive from a woman aged 45-59 years with Graves disease.

In its sample, this clonotype was seen many times. V usage is TRBV11-2 and J usage is TRBJ2-7, with D maybe TRBD2 (5 bases). The CDR3 covers 12 residues. V was shortened by 4 bases and J by 13 bases, with 17 bases between the two germline ends. Per the germline V gene, CDR1 is SGHAT and CDR2 is FQNNGV. The CDR3 here is CASSSHGEEGYF. The CDR3 DNA reads as TGTGCCAGCAGCTCCCACGGTGAAGAGGGATACTTC.

V and J are TRBV5-5 and TRBJ2-7; D uncertain. Germline V CDR1 and CDR2: SGHKS, YYEKEE (reference sequence). V was pared by 2 bases and J by 2 bases, with 8 bases between. CDR3 length: 13 amino acids. CDR3 DNA sequence: TGTGCCAGCAGCTTCTACGGACCCTACGAGCAGTACTTC. It is translated as CASSFYGPYEQYF.

This clonotype was seen repeatedly, ten times or more. The chain is built from TRBV20-1 and TRBJ2-7; TRBD1 agrees at 10 bases. The CDR3 is 13 amino acids. Looked up from germline, CDR1 is DFQATT and CDR2 is SNEGSKA (reference sequence). J was trimmed by 4 bases and V by 6 bases; bases with no gene match: 6. CDR3: CSAAGTGVYEQYF. The DNA for the CDR3 is TGCAGTGCCGCCGGGACAGGGGTTTACGAGCAGTACTTC.

This sequence joins TRBV28 and TRBJ2-1; 8 bases are shared with TRBD2. This CDR3 has 13 residues. The ends lost 6 bases at V and 8 bases at J; junction bases unmatched: 6. Germline lookup yields CDR1 MDHEN and CDR2 SYDVKM. CDR3 nucleotide sequence: TGTGCCAGCAGGAGCGGGAGCATCGATGAGCAGTTCTTC. This encodes CASRSGSIDEQFF. Looking up the rest from reference TRBV28 and TRBJ2-1 gives the full variable domain: DVKVTQSSRYLVKRTGEKVFLECVQDMDHENMFWYRQDPGLGLRLIYFSYDVKMKEKGDIPEGYSVSREKKERFSLILESASTNQTSMYLCASRSGSIDEQFFGPGTRLTVL.

The chain links TRBV30 to TRBJ1-6; a possible D gene is TRBD1 (5 bases). The germline V gene has CDR1 GTSNPN and CDR2 SVGIG (reference sequence). The CDR3 has 15 amino acids. Trimming removed 0 bases at V and 8 bases at J, with 14 bases between. CDR3 in amino acids: CAWSVPGLRDSPLHF. The CDR3 DNA follows: TGTGCCTGGAGTGTTCCGGGGCTGCGAGATTCACCCCTCCACTTT.

V and J are TRBV19 and TRBJ2-3; TRBD2 agrees at 9 bases. The CDR3 has 16 amino acids. Germline CDR1 reads LNHDA; CDR2 reads SQIVND (reference sequence). V dropped 3 bases and J dropped 5; count of bases not matched to a gene: 9. CDR3 nucleotides: TGTGCCAGTAGTATTGTTGTAGCGGGAGAGGTAGATACGCAGTATTTT. Its translation is CASSIVVAGEVDTQYF.

As regards this clonotype: A much bigger clone sits one base away, suggesting this may be a read error. The chain recombines TRBV24-1 with TRBJ2-7; D might be TRBD1 or TRBD2, each matching 5 bases. CDR3 length: 17 amino acids. The germline gives CDR1 KGHDR, CDR2 SFDVKD. Here the CDR3 reads CASSLYGDVESTYEQYF. CDR3 bases: TGTGCCAGCAGTTTATATGGGGACGTAGAAAGCACCTACGAGCAGTACTTC.

This clonotype was counted a few times. V is TRBV30 and J is TRBJ1-4; 7 nucleotides match TRBD1. The ends lost 1 base at V and 7 bases at J; junction bases unmatched: 9. There are 15 residues in the CDR3. Germline CDR1 is GTSNPN and CDR2 is SVGIG (reference sequence). In DNA form, the CDR3 reads TGTGCCTGGAGTGGGGAGGGGGCCTTGGGTGAAAAACTGTTTTTT. Translating it yields CAWSGEGALGEKLFF.

This clonotype occurred many times. The rearrangement links TRBV5-1 to TRBJ1-1, with D possibly TRBD1 on 5 matching bases. Between the trimmed V and J ends, which lost 3 bases and 1 base, there was a span of 7 bases. Germline V gene data show CDR1 as SGHRS and CDR2 as YFSETQ. This CDR3 comprises 13 residues. The chain's CDR3 is CASSWDPNTEAFF. The CDR3 region has the DNA TGCGCCAGCAGCTGGGACCCGAACACTGAAGCTTTCTTT.

This clonotype was observed at least ten times. The chain has TRBV11-2 and TRBJ2-7; maybe TRBD1 (6 bases). The CDR3 consists of 14 residues. Germline CDR1 reads SGHAT; CDR2 reads FQNNGV. V gave up 3 bases and J gave up 3 bases, with 12 bases separating them. CDR3 loop: CASSLPGAVYEQYF. For the CDR3, the DNA is TGTGCCAGCAGCTTGCCAGGGGCTGTCTACGAGCAGTACTTC. The complete variable domain, with remaining parts taken from reference TRBV11-2 and TRBJ2-7, reads EAGVAQSPRYKIIEKRQSVAFWCNPISGHATLYWYQQILGQGPKLLIQFQNNGVVDDSQLPKDRFSAERLKGVDSTLKIQPAKLEDSAVYLCASSLPGAVYEQYFGPGTRLTVT.

This clonotype has at least ten counts. V is TRBV7-3 and J is TRBJ2-1, with 8 positions matching TRBD2. The germline gives CDR1 SGHTA, CDR2 FQGTGA. This CDR3 has 15 amino acids. The J segment lost 4 bases and the V segment lost 0 bases, leaving 2 bases of the junction unmatched. CDR3 sequence: CASSLTSGEYNEQFF. In nucleotides, the CDR3 is TGTGCCAGCAGCTTAACTAGCGGGGAATACAATGAGCAGTTCTTC.

This clonotype was counted ten times or more. The V gene is TRBV12-3 or TRBV12-4, the J gene TRBJ1-1, with a tentative D call TRBD1 (6 bases). Trimming took 6 bases from V and 0 from J, leaving 17 bases between them. The CDR3 is made up of 16 amino acids. This CDR3 is CASSRWRQAMNTEAFF. In DNA, the CDR3 is TGTGCCAGCAGCCGTTGGAGACAGGCGATGAACACTGAAGCTTTCTTT.

In its sample, this clonotype was seen many times. The chain has TRBV7-9 and TRBJ1-1; 7 bases agree with TRBD1. The CDR3 has 16 amino acids. Trimming took 1 base from V and 1 from J; bases not matched to a gene: 6. Germline CDR1 is SEHNR and CDR2 is FQNEAQ (reference sequence). CDR3 coding DNA: TGTGCCAGCAGCTTAGGGGACAGTCCTAAGAACACTGAAGCTTTCTTT. It codes for CASSLGDSPKNTEAFF.

This clonotype was seen ten or more times. The genes are TRBV28 and TRBJ1-4; no firm D call. Germline values: CDR1 MDHEN, CDR2 SYDVKM. V lost 6 bases and J lost 3, with 17 bases in between. The length of the CDR3 is 16 residues. The DNA of the CDR3 is TGTGCCAGCAGCCCCCTCCGCAGAGGCCCTAATGAAAAACTGTTTTTT. Its protein is CASSPLRRGPNEKLFF.

The chain uses TRBV4-1 and TRBJ2-5; D may be TRBD2 (6 bases). From germline, CDR1 is MGHRA and CDR2 YSYEKL. This CDR3 has 15 residues. V lost 0 bases and J 5 bases, leaving 13 bases between the germline ends. The CDR3 sequence: CASSQEPSVFETQYF. CDR3 bases: TGCGCCAGCAGCCAAGAGCCTAGCGTGTTCGAGACCCAGTACTTC.

There are a few counts of this clonotype. V gene TRBV19 combines with J gene TRBJ2-6; no clear D gene. This CDR3 region has 14 residues. V lost 2 bases and J lost 4, with 6 bases in between. Germline CDR1 is LNHDA and CDR2 is SQIVND (reference sequence). This chain's CDR3 is CASSILSGANVLTF. In DNA form, the CDR3 reads TGTGCCAGTAGTATACTAAGCGGGGCCAACGTCCTGACTTTC. Combining the CDR3 with reference TRBV19 and TRBJ2-6 gives the whole variable domain DGGITQSPKYLFRKEGQNVTLSCEQNLNHDAMYWYRQDPGQGLRLIYYSQIVNDFQKGDIAEGYSVSREKKESFPLTVTSAQKNPTAFYLCASSILSGANVLTFGAGSRLTVL.

This clonotype was seen ten or more times. This sequence joins TRBV3-1 and TRBJ2-3; 9 nucleotides match TRBD2. The CDR3 length is 17 residues. J gave up 0 bases and V 0 bases, and 4 bases lay outside the gene matches. Germline CDR1 is LGHDT and CDR2 is YNNKEL (reference sequence). This chain's CDR3 is CASSQDLAGRSTDTQYF. The CDR3 DNA sequence: TGTGCCAGCAGCCAAGATCTAGCGGGAAGGAGCACAGATACGCAGTATTTT.

This clonotype has ten or more counts. The J gene is TRBJ2-1, the V gene TRBV5-8; tentative D call: TRBD2 (6 bases). The CDR3 has 16 amino acids. The V end lost 5 bases, the J end lost 0 bases, and 15 bases lay between the germline ends. Germline V gene sequence: CDR1 SGHTS, CDR2 YDEGEE. CDR3: CASSHQRVSSYNEQFF. CDR3 in DNA: TGTGCCAGCAGTCATCAGCGGGTCAGCTCCTACAATGAGCAGTTCTTC.

The rearrangement joins TRBV6-1 to TRBJ1-6; D possibly corresponds to TRBD1 (6 bases). V gave up 7 bases and J gave up 9 bases, with 16 bases separating them. Germline V lookup: CDR1 MNHNS, CDR2 SASEGT. The CDR3 has 14 amino acids. The CDR3 is CASKGRQVLSPLHF. The CDR3, as DNA: TGTGCCAGCAAAGGAAGACAGGTCCTTTCACCCCTCCACTTT.

This clonotype was seen repeatedly, ten times or more. The chain employs TRBV12-3 or TRBV12-4 and TRBJ1-1, with 11 nucleotides matching TRBD1. The CDR3 has 15 amino acids. With 4 bases clipped from V and 7 bases from J, the junction kept 8 bases outside the gene matches. Written as DNA, the CDR3 is TGTGCCAGCAGTTATGGACAGGGGGCCGACTTTGAAGCTTTCTTT. It translates to CASSYGQGADFEAFF.

This chain uses TRBV7-9 with TRBJ2-7; 13 nucleotides align to TRBD2. Germline V CDR1 and CDR2: SEHNR, FQNEAQ (reference sequence). V lost 0 bases, J lost 11 bases, and 7 bases stayed unmatched. The CDR3 has 15 residues. The chain's CDR3 is CASSLAGTSGTGKYF. The DNA for the CDR3 is TGTGCCAGCAGCTTAGCGGGGACTAGCGGGACAGGAAAGTACTTC.

This clonotype was found many times. The V and J genes are TRBV7-8 and TRBJ2-1; 7 bases are shared with TRBD2. With 4 bases clipped from V and 3 bases from J, the junction kept 12 bases outside the gene matches. Germline lookup yields CDR1 SGHVS and CDR2 FQNEAQ. The CDR3 covers 17 residues. Here the CDR3 reads CASSSRGTTGLYNEQFF. The CDR3 DNA sequence: TGTGCCAGCAGCTCAAGAGGGACTACGGGCCTCTACAATGAGCAGTTCTTC.

This clonotype was seen many times. V usage is TRBV5-1 and J usage is TRBJ2-7; maybe TRBD2 (6 bases). Between the trimmed V and J ends, which lost 5 bases and 2 bases, there was a span of 20 bases. This CDR3 region has 16 residues. The V gene's germline CDR1 is SGHRS and CDR2 YFSETQ. CDR3 sequence reads: CASSRRSSAVTYEQYF. The DNA of the CDR3 is TGCGCCAGCAGTCGAAGATCTAGCGCCGTAACCTACGAGCAGTACTTC.

This clonotype was seen only a few times. The chain joins TRBV24-1 to TRBJ2-5, with TRBD1 matching over 8 bases. CDR3 length: 15 residues. V lost 4 bases and J lost 0; bases outside the gene matches: 3. CDR1 and CDR2 (germline): KGHDR, SFDVKD. CDR3 in DNA: TGTGCCACCAGTGAACCGACAGGGGACCAAGAGACCCAGTACTTC. This translates into CATSEPTGDQETQYF.

The V gene is TRBV5-1, the J gene TRBJ2-1; no clear D gene. Germline loops: CDR1 SGHRS, CDR2 YFSETQ. This CDR3 region has 14 residues. V lost 4 bases, J lost 7 bases, and 15 bases lay in between. Here the CDR3 reads CASSAGPLRNEQFF. CDR3 nucleotides: TGCGCCAGCAGCGCTGGGCCCCTGCGGAATGAGCAGTTCTTC.

The count of this clonotype is one. J is TRBJ2-3 and V is TRBV11-2, with D perhaps matching TRBD1 or TRBD2 (5 bases each). This CDR3 has 14 residues. V lost 3 bases and J 5 bases, leaving 12 bases between the germline ends. Germline loops: CDR1 SGHAT, CDR2 FQNNGV. The DNA for the CDR3 is TGTGCCAGCAGCTTGAGGGGCGCGGAAGATACGCAGTATTTT. This gives the protein CASSLRGAEDTQYF.

This clonotype appeared a few times. The chain combines TRBV28 with TRBJ2-2; TRBD1 is a possible D gene (5 bases). This CDR3 spans 14 amino acids. V lost 10 bases and J lost 4, with 16 bases in between. Looked up from germline, CDR1 is MDHEN and CDR2 is SYDVKM. CDR3 DNA sequence: TGTGCCACTCACGGGCAGGGCGGCACCGGGGAGCTGTTTTTT. This codes for CATHGQGGTGELFF.

This clonotype was counted ten times or more. The chain uses TRBV5-1 and TRBJ1-4; D not resolved. Trimming stripped 4 bases from V and 7 bases from J, with 17 bases between. Germline V gene lookup returns CDR1 SGHRS and CDR2 YFSETQ. The CDR3 spans 15 residues. The CDR3 DNA is TGCGCCAGCAGCACCACCAGGAGGCCGGCTGAAAAACTGTTTTTT. Translating gives CASSTTRRPAEKLFF.

In its sample, this clonotype was seen many times. The chain combines TRBV5-1 with TRBJ2-7, with TRBD1 as a possible D gene (5 bases). In germline, CDR1 is SGHRS, CDR2 YFSETQ. This CDR3 has 14 residues. Between the trimmed V and J ends, which lost 3 bases and 0 bases, there was a span of 10 bases. The CDR3: CASSSTVTSYEQYF. CDR3 bases: TGCGCCAGCAGCTCGACAGTTACCTCCTACGAGCAGTACTTC.

Ten or more counts support this clonotype. The chain has TRBV7-2 and TRBJ2-1; TRBD2 agrees at 8 bases. J was trimmed by 2 bases and V by 3 bases; bases with no gene match: 3. CDR3 size: 15 residues. Germline V gene lookup returns CDR1 SGHTA and CDR2 FQGNSA. The CDR3 DNA follows: TGTGCCAGCAGCTTCCGGACTAGCCCCTACAATGAGCAGTTCTTC. Translated, it gives CASSFRTSPYNEQFF.